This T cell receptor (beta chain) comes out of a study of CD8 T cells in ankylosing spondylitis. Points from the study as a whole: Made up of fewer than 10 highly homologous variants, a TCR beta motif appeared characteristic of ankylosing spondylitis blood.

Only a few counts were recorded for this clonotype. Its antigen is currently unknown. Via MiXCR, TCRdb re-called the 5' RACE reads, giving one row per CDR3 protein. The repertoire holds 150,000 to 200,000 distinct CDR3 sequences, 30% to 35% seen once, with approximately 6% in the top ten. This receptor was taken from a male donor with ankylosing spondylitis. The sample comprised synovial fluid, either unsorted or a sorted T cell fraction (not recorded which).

The DNA of the CDR3 is TGTGCCAGCAGTTATGAGACCCTCGAGCAGTACTTC. Residues: CASSYETLEQYF. The rearrangement uses TRBV6-6 and TRBJ2-7; D is unresolved. Germline CDR1 is MNHNY and CDR2 is SVGAGI (reference sequence). The CDR3 is 12 amino acids. Trimming took 3 bases from V and 6 from J, leaving 9 bases between them.